A single T cell receptor (beta chain) is shown here with its context. What it binds is not known. These data come from a study of response to subunit inactivated influenza vaccine. Study results and limitations: Few additional T cells are recruited per seasonal influenza vaccination, authors suggested.

TCRdb redid the calling of the RT-PCR reads with MiXCR, one entry per CDR3 protein. The table lists hundreds of thousands of distinct CDR3 sequences, about an eighth of them singletons. Germline trimming cut 2 bases from V and 4 bases from J; bases unmatched to any gene: 8. In germline, CDR1 is KGHSH, CDR2 LQKENI. The CDR3 is 17 amino acids. J is TRBJ2-2 and V is TRBV18; TRBD2 aligns across 9 bases. This clonotype originated in a man aged 45-65 years who received an inactivated influenza vaccine. Sequenced material: PBMCs from blood, taken on the day of vaccination. CDR3 bases: TGTGCCAGCTCACCAACGATAGCGGGAGTTCGCACCGGGGAGCTGTTTTTT. Its translation: CASSPTIAGVRTGELFF.